This TCR beta chain was identified in a study of naive and memory T cell subsets. The germline gives CDR1 SNHLY, CDR2 FYNNEI. V lost 2 bases and J lost 3, with 11 bases in between. The CDR3 loop spans 15 amino acids. The beta constant-region primer was an equimolar mix of two oligonucleotides covering TRBC1 and TRBC2. Nested alpha and beta constant-region primers with the SP2 primer drove four PCR rounds on ligated cDNA. One entry per CDR3 protein results from TCRdb running MiXCR on the UMI-ligation and nested PCR reads. Here the sample spans about 8,000 distinct CDR3 sequences, roughly 29% being singletons. Regarding the study as a whole: TCR abundance followed a power law differing between naive and memory subsets.

This clonotype came up many times. The antigen remains unidentified. Cells stained for CD3, CD4, CD8, CD45RA, CD27 and viability were sorted into four CD45RA/CD27 subsets. Sorting gates: effector memory CD45RA-CD27-, EMRA CD45RA+CD27-. This TCR derives from a human donor in good health. The V and J genes are TRBV2 and TRBJ2-1; possibly TRBD2 for D (5 bases). Source material: CD8+ TEMRA cells from blood. As for subset: effector memory re-expressing CD45RA, CD45RA+ CD27-. The CDR3 sequence: CASSEWRAHYNEQFF. The DNA of the CDR3 is TGTGCCAGCAGTGAATGGCGGGCGCACTACAATGAGCAGTTCTTC.